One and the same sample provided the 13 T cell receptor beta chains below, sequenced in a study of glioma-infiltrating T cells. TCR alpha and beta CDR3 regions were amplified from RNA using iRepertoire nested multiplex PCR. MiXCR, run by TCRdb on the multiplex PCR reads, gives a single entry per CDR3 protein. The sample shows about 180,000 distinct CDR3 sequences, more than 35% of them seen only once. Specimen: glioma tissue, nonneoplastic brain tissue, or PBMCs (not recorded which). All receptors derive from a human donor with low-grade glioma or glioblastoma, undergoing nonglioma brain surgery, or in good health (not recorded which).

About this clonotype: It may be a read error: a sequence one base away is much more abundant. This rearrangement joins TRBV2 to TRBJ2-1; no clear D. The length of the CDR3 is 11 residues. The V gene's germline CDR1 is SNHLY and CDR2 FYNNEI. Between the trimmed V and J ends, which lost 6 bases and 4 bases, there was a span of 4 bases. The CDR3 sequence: CASRRYNEQFF. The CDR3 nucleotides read TGTGCCAGCAGAAGATACAATGAGCAGTTCTTC.

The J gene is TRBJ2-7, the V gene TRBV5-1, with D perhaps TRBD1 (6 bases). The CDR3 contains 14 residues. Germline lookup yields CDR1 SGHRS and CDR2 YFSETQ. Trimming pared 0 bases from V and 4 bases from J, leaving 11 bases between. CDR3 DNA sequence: TGCGCCAGCAGCTTGGCTGGCGGACAGTACGAGCAGTACTTC. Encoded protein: CASSLAGGQYEQYF.

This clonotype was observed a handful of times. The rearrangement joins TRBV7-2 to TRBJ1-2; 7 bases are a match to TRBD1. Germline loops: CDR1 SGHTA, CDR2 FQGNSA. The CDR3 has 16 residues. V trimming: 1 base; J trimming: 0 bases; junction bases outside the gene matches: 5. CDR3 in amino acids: CASSLESGTANYGYTF. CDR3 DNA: TGTGCCAGCAGCTTAGAATCCGGGACAGCTAACTATGGCTACACCTTC.

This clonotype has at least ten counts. The CDR3 DNA is TGTGCCACCAGCGGCGTAAACCGGGGGGACAATGAGCAGTTCTTC. Residues: CATSGVNRGDNEQFF. The chain joins TRBV15 to TRBJ2-1, with 7 bases aligning to TRBD2. V trimming: 5 bases; J trimming: 5 bases; junction bases outside the gene matches: 9. Germline CDR1 is LNHNV and CDR2 is YYDKDF (reference sequence). The CDR3 has 15 residues.

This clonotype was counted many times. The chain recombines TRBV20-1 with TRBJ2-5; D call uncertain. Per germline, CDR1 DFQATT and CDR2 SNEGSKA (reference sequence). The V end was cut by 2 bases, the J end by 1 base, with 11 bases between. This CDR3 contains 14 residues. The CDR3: CSARRSGVQETQYF. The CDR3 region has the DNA TGCAGTGCTAGAAGGTCCGGAGTCCAAGAGACCCAGTACTTC.

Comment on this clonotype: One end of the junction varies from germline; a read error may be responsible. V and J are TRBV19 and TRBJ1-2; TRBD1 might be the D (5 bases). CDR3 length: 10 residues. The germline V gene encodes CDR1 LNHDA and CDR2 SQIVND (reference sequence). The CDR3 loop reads CASRDYGHTF. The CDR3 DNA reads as TGTGCCAGCAGGGACTATGGCCACACCTTC.

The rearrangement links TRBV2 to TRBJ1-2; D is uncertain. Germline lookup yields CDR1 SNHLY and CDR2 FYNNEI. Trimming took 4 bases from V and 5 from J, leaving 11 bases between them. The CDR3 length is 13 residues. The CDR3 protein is CASSGGPGYGYTF. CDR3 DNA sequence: TGTGCCAGCAGTGGAGGGCCGGGGTATGGCTACACCTTC.

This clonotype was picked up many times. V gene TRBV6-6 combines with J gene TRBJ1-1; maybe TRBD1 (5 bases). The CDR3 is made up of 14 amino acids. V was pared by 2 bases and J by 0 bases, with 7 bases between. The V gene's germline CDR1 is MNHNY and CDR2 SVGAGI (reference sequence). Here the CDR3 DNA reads TGTGCCAGCAGTTACCGACAGTTGAACACTGAAGCTTTCTTT. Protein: CASSYRQLNTEAFF.

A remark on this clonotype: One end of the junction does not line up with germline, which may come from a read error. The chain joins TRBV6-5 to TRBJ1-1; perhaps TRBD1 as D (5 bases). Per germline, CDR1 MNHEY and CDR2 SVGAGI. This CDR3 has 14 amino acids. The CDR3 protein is CPSRQAGQNTEAFF. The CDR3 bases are TGTCCCAGCAGACAAGCAGGACAGAACACTGAAGCTTTCTTT.

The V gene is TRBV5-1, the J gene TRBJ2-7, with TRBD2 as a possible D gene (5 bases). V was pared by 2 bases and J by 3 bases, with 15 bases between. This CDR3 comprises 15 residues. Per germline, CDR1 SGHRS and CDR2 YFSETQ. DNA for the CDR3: TGCGCCAGCAGCTTCGACGTGGGAGCCATCTACGAGCAGTACTTC. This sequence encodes CASSFDVGAIYEQYF.

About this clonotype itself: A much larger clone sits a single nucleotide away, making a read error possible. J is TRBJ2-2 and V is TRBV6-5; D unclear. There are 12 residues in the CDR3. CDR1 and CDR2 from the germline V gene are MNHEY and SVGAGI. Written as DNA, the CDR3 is TGTGCCAGCAGAGAGAACAACGGGGAGCTGTTTTTT. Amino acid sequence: CASRENNGELFF.

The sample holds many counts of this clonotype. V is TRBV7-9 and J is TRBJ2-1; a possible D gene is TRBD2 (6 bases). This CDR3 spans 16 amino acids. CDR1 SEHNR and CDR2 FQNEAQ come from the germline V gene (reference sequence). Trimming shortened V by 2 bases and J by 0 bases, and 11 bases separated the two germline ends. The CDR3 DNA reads TGTGCCAGCAGCTTAATGGGACTCCTCTCCTACAATGAGCAGTTCTTC. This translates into CASSLMGLLSYNEQFF.

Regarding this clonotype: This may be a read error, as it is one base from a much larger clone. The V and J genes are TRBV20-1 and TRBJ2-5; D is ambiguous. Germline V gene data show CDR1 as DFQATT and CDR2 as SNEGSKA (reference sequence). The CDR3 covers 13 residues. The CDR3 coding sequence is TGCAGTGCTAGGACACCACCCCAAGGGACCCAGTACTTC. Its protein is CSARTPPQGTQYF.